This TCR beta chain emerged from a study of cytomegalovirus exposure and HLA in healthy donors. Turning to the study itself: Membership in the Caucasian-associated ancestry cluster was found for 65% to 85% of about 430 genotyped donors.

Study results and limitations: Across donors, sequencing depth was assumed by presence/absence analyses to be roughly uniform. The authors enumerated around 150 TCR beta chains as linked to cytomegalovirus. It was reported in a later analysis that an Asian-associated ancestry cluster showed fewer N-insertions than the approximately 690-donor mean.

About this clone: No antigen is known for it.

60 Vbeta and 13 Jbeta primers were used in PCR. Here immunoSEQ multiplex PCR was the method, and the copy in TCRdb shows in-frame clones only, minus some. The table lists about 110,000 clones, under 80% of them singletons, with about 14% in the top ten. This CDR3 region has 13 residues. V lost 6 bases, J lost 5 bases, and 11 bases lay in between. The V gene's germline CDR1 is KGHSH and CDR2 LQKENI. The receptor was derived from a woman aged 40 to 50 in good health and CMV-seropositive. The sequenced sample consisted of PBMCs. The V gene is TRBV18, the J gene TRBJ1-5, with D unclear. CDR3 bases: TGTGCCAGCTCCCGGGGTTCCGATCAGCCCCAGCATTTT. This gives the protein CASSRGSDQPQHF.